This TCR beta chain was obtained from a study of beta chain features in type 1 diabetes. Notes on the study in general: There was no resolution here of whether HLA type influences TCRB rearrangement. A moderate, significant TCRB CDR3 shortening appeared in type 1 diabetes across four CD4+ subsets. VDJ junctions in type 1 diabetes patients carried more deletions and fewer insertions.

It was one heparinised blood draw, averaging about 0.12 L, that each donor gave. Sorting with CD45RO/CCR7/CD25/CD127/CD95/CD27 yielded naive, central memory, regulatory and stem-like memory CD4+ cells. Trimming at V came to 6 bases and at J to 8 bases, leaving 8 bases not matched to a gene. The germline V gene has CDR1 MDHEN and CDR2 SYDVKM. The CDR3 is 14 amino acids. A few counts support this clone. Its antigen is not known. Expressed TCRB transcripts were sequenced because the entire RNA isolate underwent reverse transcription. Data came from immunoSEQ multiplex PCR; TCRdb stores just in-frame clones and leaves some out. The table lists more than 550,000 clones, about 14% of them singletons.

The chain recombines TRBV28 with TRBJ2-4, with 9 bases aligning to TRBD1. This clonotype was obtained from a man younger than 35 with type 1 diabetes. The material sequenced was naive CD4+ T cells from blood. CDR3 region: CASRSWTGADIQYF. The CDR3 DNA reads TGTGCCAGCAGATCATGGACAGGGGCGGACATTCAGTACTTC.